The rows below give T cell receptor beta chains drawn from one sample of a study of blood T cell repertoires in COVID-19. The method was immunoSEQ multiplex PCR; TCRdb's version includes in-frame clones alone and lacks a portion of them. The table includes some 200,000 clones, around 86% detected once. The sample comprised peripheral blood. The receptors shown here come from a woman aged 40 to 50 with acute or convalescent COVID-19. Both conserved end residues are trimmed from each CDR3.

v_call	j_call	cdr3_aa
TRBV19	TRBJ1-5	ASNLGDQPQH
TRBV27	TRBJ1-1	ASRKNRGLGTEAF
TRBV6-6	TRBJ2-5	ATSGLAAETQY
TRBV27	TRBJ2-7	ASSLLAGVGEQY
TRBV3-1/TRBV3-2	TRBJ1-2	ASSQQGDYGYT
TRBV29-1	TRBJ2-7	SVAQLYEQY
TRBV29-1	TRBJ1-1	SVSRGTEAF
TRBV11-2	TRBJ2-1	ASSTLGREDYNEQF
TRBV2	TRBJ2-3	ASSATGPSTDTQY
TRBV28	TRBJ2-3	ARKRGSFTDTQY
TRBV6-5	TRBJ1-2	ASSRDNNYGYT
TRBV11-2	TRBJ2-7	ASSADRQQY
TRBV2	TRBJ1-2	ASRQVGWYGYT
TRBV28	TRBJ2-7	ASSIRRMSDRGRYEQY
TRBV7-2	TRBJ1-5	ASSWTENQPQH
TRBV6-6	TRBJ2-7	ASTYRDRGIYEQY
TRBV6-6	TRBJ2-3	ASRTSGQGDTQY
TRBV28	TRBJ1-4	ASSPGGTENEKLF
TRBV13	TRBJ1-2	ASSYPTGNYGYT
TRBV6-6	TRBJ2-1	ASVSGGGSYNEQF
TRBV12-3/TRBV12-4	TRBJ2-3	ASSTGPMDTQY
TRBV29-1	TRBJ2-5	SVEGRTGRYLGRQETQY
TRBV18	TRBJ2-7	ASSPLRDSPFRVEQY
TRBV18	TRBJ2-5	ASSSGETQY
TRBV12-5	TRBJ1-5	ASGLEQGAQH
TRBV9	TRBJ2-5	ASSGQGYVRETQY
TRBV28	TRBJ2-5	KTRGGLQETQY
TRBV21-1	TRBJ2-7	ASSNRDRGSREQY
TRBV3-1/TRBV3-2	TRBJ2-3	ASSPPGQGKQY
TRBV5-6	TRBJ1-1	ASSFGQLNTEAF
TRBV10-2	TRBJ2-7	ASSDGTPR
TRBV19	TRBJ2-1	ASGRPGQGYNEQF
TRBV5-6	TRBJ1-2	ASSRSLFGYT
TRBV5-5	TRBJ2-3	ASSYYLADVTDTQY
TRBV7-9	TRBJ2-5	ASSSWGGTGGKETQY
TRBV18	TRBJ2-5	ASSPAAEQETQY
TRBV30	TRBJ2-5	AWSMASGQETQY
TRBV19	TRBJ2-5	ASSISPSGVRKTQY
TRBV30	TRBJ2-7	AWSRQGAGEQY
TRBV28	TRBJ2-7	ASRGAERYTYEQY
TRBV19	TRBJ1-3	ASSARDNRNTIY
TRBV2	TRBJ2-7	ASSDGQGYYEQY
TRBV28	TRBJ1-2	ASRRIGQGYGYT
TRBV7-9	TRBJ1-2	ASSLGQGTGGYT
TRBV11-2	TRBJ2-5	ASSYTGGETQY
TRBV5-4	TRBJ1-1	ASSLGGFNEAF
TRBV6-5	TRBJ2-2	ASSGGSNTGELF
TRBV28	TRBJ1-4	ASSSGGVNEKLF
TRBV5-1	TRBJ2-7	ASSLEGQGQQY
TRBV28	TRBJ1-5	ASRDSGYRNQPQH
TRBV15	TRBJ1-1	ATSRDLVNTEAF
TRBV6-5	TRBJ2-7	ASGQGLNYEQY